This TCR beta chain was sequenced during a study of cytomegalovirus exposure and HLA in healthy donors. This CDR3 is 14 amino acids long. Unmatched junction bases numbered 7, after V lost 8 bases and J lost 5 bases. Germline CDR1 and CDR2: SNHLY and FYNNEI. The PCR was carried out with 60 Vbeta primers and 13 Jbeta primers. Sequenced by immunoSEQ multiplex PCR; TCRdb stores in-frame clones only, minus some. The sample has approximately 120,000 clones, and its top ten clones hold approximately 2.6%. The rearrangement joins TRBV2 to TRBJ1-5; TRBD1 matches at 9 bases. The sequence was obtained from a man aged 25-40 years in good health and CMV-seronegative. Sample: PBMCs. The CDR3 loop is CASAGQGLDQPQHF. CDR3 in DNA: TGTGCCAGCGCAGGACAGGGGCTCGATCAGCCCCAGCATTTT.